The sample holds many counts of the clone carrying this T cell receptor (beta chain). Its specificity is unknown. This sample stems from a study of T cells in Graves' hyperthyroidism and ophthalmopathy. Whole-study findings and limits: Blood samples included most of the expanded thyroid clonotypes exceeding 0.001. Ophthalmopathy cases were set apart from stable hyperthyroidism by a 13 V-J model.

Researchers took RNA transcripts and amplified the TCR beta CDR3 regions from them. In the first-round RT-PCR of the TCR CDR3, the HTBI primer set was used. TCRdb ran MiXCR on the multiplex PCR reads and lists one entry per CDR3 protein. The sample carries 500,000 to 650,000 distinct CDR3 sequences, about 14% recorded once. Exclusion of a patient resulted from uncontrolled infection, other autoimmune disease, pregnancy or lactation. The V segment lost 3 bases and the J segment 4 bases; nucleotides outside the gene matches: 5. Germline V CDR1 and CDR2: KGHDR, SFDVKD. CDR3 length: 15 residues. The chain recombines TRBV24-1 with TRBJ1-5, with TRBD1 matching 7 bases. What was sequenced was blood. This sequence originates from a woman in her forties or fifties with Graves' ophthalmopathy. CDR3 sequence (DNA): TGTGCCACCAGTGATACCCGACAGGGAAATCAGCCCCAGCATTTT. Protein sequence: CATSDTRQGNQPQHF.